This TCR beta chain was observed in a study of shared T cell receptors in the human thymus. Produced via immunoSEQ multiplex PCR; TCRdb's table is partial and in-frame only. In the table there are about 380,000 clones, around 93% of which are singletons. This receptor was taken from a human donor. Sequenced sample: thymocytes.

The CDR3 bases are TGTGCCAGCAGCTCGGACTTACGTAACTATGGCTACACCTTC. Its translation: CASSSDLRNYGYTF. The V call is TRBV5-5, the J call TRBJ1-2; no firm D call. Germline values: CDR1 SGHKS, CDR2 YYEKEE (reference sequence). This CDR3 region has 14 residues. The V end was cut by 3 bases, the J end by 1 base, with 10 bases between.